This TCR beta chain derives from a study of identical twins. A word on this clonotype: Antigen unknown.

The germline V and J ends were trimmed by 3 bases and 1 base, with 13 bases remaining between them. The CDR3 totals 16 residues. Germline CDR1 is MNHEY and CDR2 is SMNVEV (reference sequence). TCRdb itself ran the 5' RACE reads through MiXCR, one entry per CDR3 protein. The table records more than 600,000 distinct CDR3 sequences, 18% of them present only once. Overall study results and limits: Twin pairs' shared out-of-frame alpha sequences were enriched in low generation probability. Cord blood's abundant beta clonotypes had fewer insertions, unlike memory repertoires.

Separately, the same data were catalogued under a study of T cells expressing NK-cell markers.

The clonotype was recovered from a woman aged 18-29 years in good health. The V call is TRBV27, the J call TRBJ2-4; D is perhaps TRBD1 or TRBD2 (6 bases each). Sequencing used PBMCs. As DNA, the CDR3 is TGTGCCAGCAGTTTTTTGGGGGGCGGCGCCAAAAACATTCAGTACTTC. Its protein product is CASSFLGGGAKNIQYF.